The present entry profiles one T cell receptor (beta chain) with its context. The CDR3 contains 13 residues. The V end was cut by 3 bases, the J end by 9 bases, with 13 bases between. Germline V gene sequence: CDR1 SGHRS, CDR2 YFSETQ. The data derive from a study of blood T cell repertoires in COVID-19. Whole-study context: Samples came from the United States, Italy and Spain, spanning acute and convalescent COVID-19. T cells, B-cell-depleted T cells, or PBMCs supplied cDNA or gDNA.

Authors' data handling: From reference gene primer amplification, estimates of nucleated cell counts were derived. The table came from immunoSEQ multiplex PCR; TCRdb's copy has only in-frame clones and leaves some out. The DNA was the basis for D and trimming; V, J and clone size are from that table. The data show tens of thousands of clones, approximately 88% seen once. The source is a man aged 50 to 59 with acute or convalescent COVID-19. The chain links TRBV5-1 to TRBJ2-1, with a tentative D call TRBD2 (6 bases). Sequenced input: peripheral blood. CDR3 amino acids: CASSSDLGGEQFF. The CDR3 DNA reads TGCGCCAGCAGCTCTGACCTCGGGGGTGAGCAGTTCTTC.